This TCR beta chain originates from a study of regulatory T cells in long-lasting Graves disease (dated by TCRdb to the early 2020s). Regarding the complete study: Persistent Graves' disease was defined as persistently positive TSH receptor autoantibodies together with antithyroid drug treatment for over 5 years. This study used TCR sequencing and RNA sequencing of peripheral blood to compare persistent Graves' disease patients against newly diagnosed Graves' disease patients. The study was conducted in China and was registered as a clinical trial. TCR sequencing covered about 13 persistent and 20 or so newly diagnosed Graves' disease patients, 33 samples in total. Antithyroid drugs had been taken for approximately 9.7 years on average by persistent Graves' disease patients in the clinical cohort. Paper-wide results and their limitations: Persistent disease showed preferential use of TRBV28, TRBJ1-2 and TRBJ2-5, whereas newly diagnosed disease favored TRBV20-1 and TRBJ2-1. As a limitation, the authors acknowledged that the small sample size may reduce accuracy. Only the TCR beta chain was sequenced and analyzed. Because the primary lesion, thyroid tissue, could not be accessed, the study looked at peripheral blood alone. Lower TCR Shannon entropy and fewer highly expanded clones were observed in persistent Graves' disease patients than in newly diagnosed patients, which suggested clonal expansion. Persistent patients shared more public clonotypes among themselves (under 3,000) than newly diagnosed patients did (approximately 970).

Concerning this clonotype itself: The specificity of this receptor is unknown. Base quality data are lacking; no much larger clone is found one base away.

The library was produced with multiplex PCR. The sequencing machine was an Illumina HiSeq 4000. To build TCR beta libraries, CDR3 regions were amplified by Arm-PCR using iRepertoire HTBI primers. Before sequencing, the PCR products went through gel purification. The paper's processing steps were these. Across samples, around 62 TRBV and roughly 13 TRBJ segments were identified and used for gene usage analysis of CDR3 amino acid clonotypes. COPE and FqMerger were used to merge the filtered high-quality paired reads into contigs. BLAST was used to align contigs to IMGT TRBV, TRBD and TRBJ reference genes, with CDR3 defined following IMGT. Highly expanded clones were defined as clonotypes with a frequency above 0.1%. Shannon entropy served as the measure of repertoire diversity, while the Gini coefficient captured V-J evenness. A clonotype was considered public if more than one individual shared it. Through fastp at Q25 and MiXCR, TCRdb rebuilt clones from the public reads, retaining in-frame beta chains. Records with the same CDR3 protein are collapsed into one entry carrying the most frequent genes and DNA. The V and J calls here are based on TCRdb, not the publication. The sample profile shows about 430,000 distinct CDR3 sequences; roughly 21% of them were found once. The ten biggest clones cover about 13% of the sample.

The sample's time point, from its label and the paper: persistent/refractory GD, antithyroid drugs over 5 years with positive TRAb. For both TCR sequencing and RNA sequencing, RNA was extracted from PBMCs in TRIzol. Graves' disease was diagnosed according to American Thyroid Association guidelines. The patients came from an endocrinology department in Xi'an, China. Each patient gave roughly 8.4 milliliters of peripheral blood, collected in an EDTA anticoagulant tube. Ficoll Paque Plus density gradient separation was used to isolate PBMCs, and no further T cell sorting was performed. An Agilent 2100 Bioanalyzer and agarose gel were used to check RNA quality, and a NanoDrop 2000 was used to measure RNA concentration. The CDR3 numbers 14 residues from cysteine through phenylalanine. Only the CDR3 DNA stays, 42 bases, in frame from base 1. V and J lose 5 bases and 3 bases, and a span of 11 bases separates them. CDR1 MDHEN and CDR2 SYDVKM are derived from the germline V gene.

This chain joins TRBV28 to TRBJ1-5; the D gene cannot be named for sure. Sequences were derived from peripheral blood mononuclear cells (PBMCs), sampled when the disease was refractory, from a patient treated with antithyroid drugs. This TCR came from a female donor with Graves disease. The CDR3 reads CASSPSGFNQPQHF. The nucleotide sequence is given as TGTGCCAGCAGTCCTTCGGGGTTCAATCAGCCCCAGCATTTT.